This T cell receptor (beta chain) appears in the sequencing data of a study of T cell responses to AZD1222 COVID-19 vaccine. Pooled in the analysis were second doses at about 4 or about 12 weeks. Generated by immunoSEQ multiplex PCR, the TCRdb table keeps only in-frame clones and is missing some. The data contain 100,000 to 120,000 clones, about 91% of them singletons. The TCR comes from an adult who received the AZD1222 COVID-19 vaccine. The sequencing here drew on peripheral blood, taken 28 days after the second AZD1222 dose.

The CDR3 region has the DNA TGCGCCAGCAGCGTGGGACAAGTCAACTATGGCTACACCTTC. It specifies CASSVGQVNYGYTF. The chain employs TRBV5-1 and TRBJ1-2, with D perhaps TRBD1 (6 bases). Trimming cost V 4 bases and J 2 bases, with 12 bases left between them. The CDR3 has 14 residues. Per germline, CDR1 SGHRS and CDR2 YFSETQ.